The 26 T cell receptor beta chains below come from one sample, sequenced in a study of blood T cell repertoires in COVID-19. The table came from immunoSEQ multiplex PCR; TCRdb's copy has only in-frame clones and leaves some out. This table holds 200,000 to 300,000 clones, roughly 86% found once. The sequenced sample was peripheral blood. Receptors were obtained from a woman in her sixties or seventies who had recovered from COVID-19.

The chain is built from TRBV19 and TRBJ1-1; 7 nucleotides line up with TRBD1. J gave up 6 bases and V 9 bases, and 13 bases lay outside the gene matches. In germline, CDR1 is LNHDA, CDR2 SQIVND (reference sequence). The CDR3 sequence is 14 residues long. The CDR3 DNA sequence: TGTGCCAGCCTGGAGGGGGCGCGGCGCGCTGAAGCTTTCTTT. It specifies CASLEGARRAEAFF.

V and J are TRBV3-1 (or the pseudogene TRBV3-2) and TRBJ2-3, with 15 bases that match TRBD2. Germline CDR1 LGHDT, CDR2 YNNKEL (reference sequence). There are 17 residues in the CDR3. V was clipped by 1 base and J by 6 bases; unmatched bases: 5. This CDR3 is CASSQVGLAGGTDTQYF. CDR3 sequence (DNA): TGTGCCAGCAGCCAAGTTGGACTAGCGGGGGGGACGGATACGCAGTATTTT.

V and J are TRBV7-2 and TRBJ1-5; possible D gene TRBD1, 5 bases. This CDR3 contains 15 residues. Trimming stripped 0 bases from V and 6 bases from J, with 12 bases between. Germline V gene lookup returns CDR1 SGHTA and CDR2 FQGNSA. CDR3 protein: CASSLAGGRAQPQHF. The DNA for the CDR3 is TGTGCCAGCAGCTTAGCGGGGGGGAGGGCTCAGCCCCAGCATTTT.

The chain combines TRBV6-1 with TRBJ1-2; no firm D call. The V gene's germline CDR1 is MNHNS and CDR2 SASEGT. This CDR3 has 13 amino acids. Between the trimmed V and J ends, which lost 2 bases and 7 bases, there was a span of 11 bases. Here the CDR3 DNA reads TGTGCCAGCAGTGAAATCGCAGGTCCTGGCTACACCTTC. Protein: CASSEIAGPGYTF.

The chain uses TRBV2 and TRBJ2-1; TRBD2 matches at 10 bases. CDR1 and CDR2 (germline): SNHLY, FYNNEI. The V gene end was trimmed by 11 bases and the J gene end by 9 bases; junction bases not matched to a gene: 4. CDR3 size: 11 residues. CDR3 DNA: TGTGCCGGGACTAGCGCTACTGAGCAGTTCTTC. Amino acids: CAGTSATEQFF.

The chain couples TRBV20-1 to TRBJ1-4; TRBD1 matches 7 bases. Germline V gene sequence: CDR1 DFQATT, CDR2 SNEGSKA (reference sequence). This CDR3 comprises 11 residues. V lost 6 bases to trimming and J lost 8 bases; unmatched junction nucleotides: 3. The CDR3 nucleotides are TGCAGTGCGAGGGGGCTGGAAAAACTGTTTTTT. Amino acid sequence: CSARGLEKLFF.

The chain recombines TRBV18 with TRBJ2-2; D is undetermined. The germline V gene encodes CDR1 KGHSH and CDR2 LQKENI. The CDR3 contains 17 residues. V shed 2 bases and J shed 1 base, with 14 bases lying between them. The CDR3: CASSPRLSTQNTGELFF. The DNA of the CDR3 is TGTGCCAGCTCACCAAGACTGAGCACCCAGAACACCGGGGAGCTGTTTTTT.

The chain has TRBV29-1 and TRBJ2-7, with D possibly being TRBD1 (5 bases). Germline CDR1 and CDR2: SQVTM and ANQGSEA. V was shortened by 7 bases and J by 5 bases, with 24 bases between the two germline ends. This CDR3 is built from 15 residues. The CDR3 bases are TGCAGCGCCTCCCTGGGTGCAGGGTATTCCCACGAGCAGTACTTC. It is translated as CSASLGAGYSHEQYF.

The chain employs TRBV4-1 and TRBJ2-5; TRBD1 matches at 10 bases. CDR1 and CDR2 (germline): MGHRA, YSYEKL. The CDR3 loop spans 15 amino acids. J was trimmed by 4 bases and V by 0 bases; bases with no gene match: 2. The CDR3 protein is CASSQDRDRGETQYF. The CDR3 DNA is TGCGCCAGCAGCCAAGACCGGGACAGGGGAGAGACCCAGTACTTC.

V gene TRBV6-5 combines with J gene TRBJ2-3; no reliable D call. V gave up 5 bases and J gave up 4 bases, with 7 bases separating them. There are 12 residues in the CDR3. In germline, CDR1 is MNHEY, CDR2 SVGAGI. The CDR3 is CASSPRADTQYF. CDR3 DNA sequence: TGTGCCAGCAGTCCTCGGGCAGATACGCAGTATTTT.

The chain recombines TRBV15 with TRBJ1-6; no definite D call. Germline V gene data show CDR1 as LNHNV and CDR2 as YYDKDF (reference sequence). V was clipped by 0 bases and J by 6 bases, with 9 bases between them. The CDR3 covers 15 residues. The CDR3 DNA reads TGTGCCACCAGCAGAGATTGGGCGAGTAATTCACCCCTCCACTTT. This codes for CATSRDWASNSPLHF.

The CDR3 protein is CASSPLIAGGSEQFF. The DNA for the CDR3 is TGTGCCAGCTCACCCCTCATAGCGGGGGGGAGTGAGCAGTTCTTC. The chain carries TRBV18 and TRBJ2-1; 11 positions match TRBD2. J gave up 9 bases and V 3 bases, and 7 bases lay outside the gene matches. Germline CDR1 is KGHSH and CDR2 is LQKENI. The CDR3 length is 15 residues.

CDR3 region: CASSQGGRPRETQYF. CDR3 nucleotides: TGCGCCAGCAGCCAAGGGGGCAGGCCCAGGGAGACCCAGTACTTC. The chain recombines TRBV4-3 with TRBJ2-5; perhaps TRBD1 as D (5 bases). V was cut by 1 base and J by 5 bases, with 14 bases left in between. The CDR3 consists of 15 residues. Germline CDR1 LGHNA, CDR2 YSLEER.

The chain links TRBV9 to TRBJ1-4; a weak D match, TRBD1 (5 bases). Germline assignment: CDR1 SGDLS and CDR2 YYNGEE. Trimming removed 0 bases from V and 7 bases from J, with 13 bases in between. The CDR3 is made up of 15 amino acids. The chain's CDR3 is CASSVGGVGGEKLFF. The CDR3 bases are TGTGCCAGCAGCGTAGGAGGGGTGGGAGGTGAAAAACTGTTTTTT.

J is TRBJ2-3 and V is TRBV4-1; possible D gene TRBD2, 7 bases. The CDR3 loop spans 13 amino acids. V lost 6 bases, J lost 6 bases, and 13 bases lay in between. Germline V gene lookup returns CDR1 MGHRA and CDR2 YSYEKL. The DNA for the CDR3 is TGCGCCAGCAGTCCGGGGGGCGGGGATACGCAGTATTTT. This encodes CASSPGGGDTQYF.

V and J are TRBV6-5 and TRBJ2-7; possibly TRBD1 for D (6 bases). CDR3 size: 14 residues. The V gene's germline CDR1 is MNHEY and CDR2 SVGAGI. The V gene lost 5 bases and the J gene lost 6 bases, with 17 bases spanning the gap. Here the CDR3 reads CASSKDSSTPEQYF. The CDR3 bases are TGTGCCAGCAGTAAGGACAGTAGTACACCCGAGCAGTACTTC.

This chain joins TRBV5-6 and TRBJ1-6; 10 nucleotides align to TRBD1. The CDR3 has 18 residues. Per germline, CDR1 SGHDT and CDR2 YYEEEE. V trimming: 4 bases; J trimming: 6 bases; junction bases outside the gene matches: 13. CDR3 residues: CASSMAGQGGLVNSPLHF. DNA for the CDR3: TGTGCCAGCAGCATGGCCGGACAGGGGGGTTTAGTTAATTCACCCCTCCACTTT.

V usage is TRBV9 and J usage is TRBJ2-3; TRBD2 might be the D (5 bases). The CDR3 runs 14 residues. Germline lookup yields CDR1 SGDLS and CDR2 YYNGEE. The V and J ends lost 0 bases and 6 bases respectively, with 11 bases between them. Here the CDR3 DNA reads TGTGCCAGCAGCGTAGCTACGAGGGAGGATACGCAGTATTTT. Residues: CASSVATREDTQYF. Based on the CDR3 plus reference TRBV9 and TRBJ2-3, the full variable domain is DSGVTQTPKHLITATGQRVTLRCSPRSGDLSVYWYQQSLDQGLQFLIQYYNGEERAKGNILERFSAQQFPDLHSELNLSSLELGDSALYFCASSVATREDTQYFGPGTRLTVL.

The V call is TRBV13, the J call TRBJ2-3, with unresolved D. The germline V gene has CDR1 PRHDT and CDR2 FYEKMQ (reference sequence). The length of the CDR3 is 14 residues. V was clipped by 2 bases and J by 2 bases, with 8 bases between them. CDR3 residues: CASSLNTLTDTQYF. The CDR3 nucleotides are TGTGCCAGCAGCTTAAACACCCTCACAGATACGCAGTATTTT. Combining the CDR3 with reference TRBV13 and TRBJ2-3 gives the whole variable domain AAGVIQSPRHLIKEKRETATLKCYPIPRHDTVYWYQQGPGQDPQFLISFYEKMQSDKGSIPDRFSAQQFSDYHSELNMSSLELGDSALYFCASSLNTLTDTQYFGPGTRLTVL.

The genes are TRBV6-5 and TRBJ2-1; TRBD2 matches 12 bases. This CDR3 spans 13 amino acids. After removal of 10 bases from V and 8 bases from J, the junction contained 6 bases not matched to a gene. Germline CDR1 MNHEY, CDR2 SVGAGI. The DNA of the CDR3 is TGTGCCACCCTAGCGGGGGGGATGTATGAGCAGTTCTTC. Translated, it gives CATLAGGMYEQFF.

The chain employs TRBV11-1 and TRBJ1-1; TRBD1 is a possible D gene (5 bases). V was trimmed by 6 bases and J by 8 bases, leaving 10 bases between them. Germline-derived CDR1 and CDR2 are SGHAT and FQDESV (reference sequence). The CDR3 has 11 amino acids. CDR3 bases: TGTGCCAGCAGGGGGCCCGGGGAAGCTTTCTTT. Protein sequence: CASRGPGEAFF.

The chain is built from TRBV5-1 and TRBJ2-7; tentative D call: TRBD2 (5 bases). Trimming removed 5 bases from V and 7 bases from J, with 19 bases in between. CDR3 length equals 14 residues. The germline V gene has CDR1 SGHRS and CDR2 YFSETQ. CDR3 region: CASRRRTDSEEQYF. CDR3 in DNA: TGCGCCAGCAGGCGCCGTACGGACTCGGAAGAGCAGTACTTC.

The gene calls are TRBV20-1 and TRBJ2-3; a possible D gene is TRBD2 (5 bases). V was cut by 4 bases and J by 5 bases, with 7 bases left in between. The CDR3 extends over 11 amino acids. CDR1 is DFQATT and CDR2 is SNEGSKA in the germline V gene (reference sequence). Written as DNA, the CDR3 is TGCAGTGCTAACCGGGAAGATACGCAGTATTTT. It specifies CSANREDTQYF.

This clone was observed a few times. V gene TRBV28 combines with J gene TRBJ1-4; D gene unclear. The CDR3 length is 14 residues. CDR1 is MDHEN and CDR2 is SYDVKM in the germline V gene. V shed 5 bases and J shed 4 bases, with 11 bases lying between them. The CDR3 loop reads CASSPNVLNEKLFF. The DNA for the CDR3 is TGTGCCAGCAGTCCAAACGTACTTAATGAAAAACTGTTTTTT.

The V gene is TRBV20-1, the J gene TRBJ2-1; the match to TRBD2 covers 7 bases. The CDR3 has 11 residues. Looked up from germline, CDR1 is DFQATT and CDR2 is SNEGSKA (reference sequence). The V segment lost 2 bases and the J segment 10 bases; nucleotides outside the gene matches: 2. In DNA form, the CDR3 reads TGCAGTGCTAGACCAGCGGGGGAGCAGTTCTTC. Its protein product is CSARPAGEQFF.

The chain joins TRBV3-1 (or the pseudogene TRBV3-2) to TRBJ1-4; D not certain. Trimming cost V 4 bases and J 6 bases, with 18 bases left between them. CDR1 LGHDT and CDR2 YNNKEL come from the germline V gene (reference sequence). CDR3 size: 16 residues. CDR3 nucleotides: TGTGCCAGCAGCCCACGCTCTCTAGGCACCGATGAAAAACTGTTTTTT. Residues: CASSPRSLGTDEKLFF.